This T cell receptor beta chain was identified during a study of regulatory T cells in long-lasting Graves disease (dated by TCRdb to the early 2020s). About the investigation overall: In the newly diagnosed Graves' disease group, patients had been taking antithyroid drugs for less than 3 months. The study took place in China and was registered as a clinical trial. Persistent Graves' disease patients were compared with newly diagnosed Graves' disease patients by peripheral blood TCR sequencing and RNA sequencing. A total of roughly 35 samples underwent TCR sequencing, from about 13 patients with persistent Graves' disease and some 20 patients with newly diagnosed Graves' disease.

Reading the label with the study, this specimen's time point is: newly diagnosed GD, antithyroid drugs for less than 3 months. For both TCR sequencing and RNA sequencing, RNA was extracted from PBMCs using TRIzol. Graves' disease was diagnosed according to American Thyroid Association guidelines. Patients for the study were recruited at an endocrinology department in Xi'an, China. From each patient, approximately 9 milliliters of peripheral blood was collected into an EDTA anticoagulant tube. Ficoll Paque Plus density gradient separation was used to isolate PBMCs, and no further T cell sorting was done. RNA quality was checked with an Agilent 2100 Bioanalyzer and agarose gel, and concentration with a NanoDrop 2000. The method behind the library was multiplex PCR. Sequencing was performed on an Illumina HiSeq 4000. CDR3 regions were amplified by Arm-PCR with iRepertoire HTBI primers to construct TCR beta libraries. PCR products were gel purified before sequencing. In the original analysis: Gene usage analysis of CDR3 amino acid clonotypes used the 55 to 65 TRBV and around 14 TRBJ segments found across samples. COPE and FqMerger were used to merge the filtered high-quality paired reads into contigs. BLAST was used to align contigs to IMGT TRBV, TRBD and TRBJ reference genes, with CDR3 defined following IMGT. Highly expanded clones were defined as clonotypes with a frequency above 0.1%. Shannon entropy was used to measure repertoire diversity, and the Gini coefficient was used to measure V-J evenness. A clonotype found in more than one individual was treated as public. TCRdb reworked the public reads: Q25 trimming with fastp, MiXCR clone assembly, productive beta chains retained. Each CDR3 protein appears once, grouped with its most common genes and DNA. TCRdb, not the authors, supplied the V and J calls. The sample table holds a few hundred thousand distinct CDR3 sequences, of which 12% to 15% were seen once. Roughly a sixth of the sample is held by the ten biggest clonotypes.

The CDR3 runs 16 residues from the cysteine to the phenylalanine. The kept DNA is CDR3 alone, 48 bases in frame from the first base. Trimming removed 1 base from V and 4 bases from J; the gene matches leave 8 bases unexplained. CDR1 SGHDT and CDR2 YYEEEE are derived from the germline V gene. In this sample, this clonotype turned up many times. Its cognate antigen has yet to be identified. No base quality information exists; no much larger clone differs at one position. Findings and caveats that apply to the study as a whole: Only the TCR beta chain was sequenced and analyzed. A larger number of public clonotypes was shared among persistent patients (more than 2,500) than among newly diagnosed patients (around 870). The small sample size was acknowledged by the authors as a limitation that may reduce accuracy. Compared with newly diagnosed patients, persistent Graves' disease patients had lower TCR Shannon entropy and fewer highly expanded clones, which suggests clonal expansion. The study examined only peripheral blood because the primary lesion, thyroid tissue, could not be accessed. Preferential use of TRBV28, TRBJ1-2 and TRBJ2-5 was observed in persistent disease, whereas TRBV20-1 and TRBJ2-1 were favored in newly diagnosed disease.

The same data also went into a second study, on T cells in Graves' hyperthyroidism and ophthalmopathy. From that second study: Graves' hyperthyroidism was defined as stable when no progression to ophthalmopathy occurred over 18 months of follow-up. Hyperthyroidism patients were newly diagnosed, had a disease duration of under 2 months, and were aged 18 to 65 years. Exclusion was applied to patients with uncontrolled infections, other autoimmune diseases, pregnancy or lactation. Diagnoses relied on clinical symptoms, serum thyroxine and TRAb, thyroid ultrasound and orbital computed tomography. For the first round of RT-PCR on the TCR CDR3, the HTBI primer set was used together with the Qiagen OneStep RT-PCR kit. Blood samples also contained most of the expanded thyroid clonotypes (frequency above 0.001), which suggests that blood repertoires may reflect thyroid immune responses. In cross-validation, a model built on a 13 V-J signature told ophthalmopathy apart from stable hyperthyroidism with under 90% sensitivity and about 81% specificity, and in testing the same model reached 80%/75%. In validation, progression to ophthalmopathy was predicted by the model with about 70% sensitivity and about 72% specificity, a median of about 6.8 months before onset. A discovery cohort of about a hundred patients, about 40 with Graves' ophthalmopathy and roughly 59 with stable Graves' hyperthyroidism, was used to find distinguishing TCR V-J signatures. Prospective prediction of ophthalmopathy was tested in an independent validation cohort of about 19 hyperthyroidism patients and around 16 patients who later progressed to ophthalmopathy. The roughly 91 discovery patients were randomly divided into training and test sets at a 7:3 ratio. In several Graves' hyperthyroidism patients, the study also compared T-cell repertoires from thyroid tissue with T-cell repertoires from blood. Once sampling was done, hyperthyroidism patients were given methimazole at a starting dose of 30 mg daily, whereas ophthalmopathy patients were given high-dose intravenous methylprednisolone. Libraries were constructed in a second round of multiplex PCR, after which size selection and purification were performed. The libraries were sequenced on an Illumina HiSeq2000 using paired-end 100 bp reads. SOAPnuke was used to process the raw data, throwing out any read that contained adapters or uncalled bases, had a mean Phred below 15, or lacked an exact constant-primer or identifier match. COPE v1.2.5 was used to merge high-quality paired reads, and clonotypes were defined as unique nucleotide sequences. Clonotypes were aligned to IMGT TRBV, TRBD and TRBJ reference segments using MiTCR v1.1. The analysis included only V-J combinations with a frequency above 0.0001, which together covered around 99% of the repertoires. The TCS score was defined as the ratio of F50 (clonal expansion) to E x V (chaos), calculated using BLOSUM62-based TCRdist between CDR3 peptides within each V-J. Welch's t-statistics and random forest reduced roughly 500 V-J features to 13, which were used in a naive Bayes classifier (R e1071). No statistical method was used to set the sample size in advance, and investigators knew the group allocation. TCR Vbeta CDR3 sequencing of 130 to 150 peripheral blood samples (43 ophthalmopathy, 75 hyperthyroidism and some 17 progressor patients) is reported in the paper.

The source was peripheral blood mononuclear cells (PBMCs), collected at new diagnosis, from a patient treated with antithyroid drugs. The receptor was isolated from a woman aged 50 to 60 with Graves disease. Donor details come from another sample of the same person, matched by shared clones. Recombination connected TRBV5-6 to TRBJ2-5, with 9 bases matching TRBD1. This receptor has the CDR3 CASSLRGQGFRETQYF. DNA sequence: TGTGCCAGCAGCTTGAGAGGACAGGGGTTCCGAGAGACCCAGTACTTC.